Listed below are T cell receptor beta chains from one sample, sequenced in a study of T cell repertoires in cytomegalovirus infection. TCRdb fed the reads into MiXCR, producing one record per CDR3 protein. The table lists about 230,000 distinct CDR3 sequences, 22% of them singletons. The sequencing sample was made of CD8+ T cells from PBMCs. Receptor source: a human donor in good health (CMV status not recorded). Some clones in this sample may be carry-over from other donors' samples. Each CDR3 is given with its conserved first and last residue. The order of the fields is D gene, J gene, clone size, V gene, CDR3 protein, CDR3 DNA. D genes are given only for firm matches. A clone size is listed for some rows: how often the clone was seen (once, few, many), or a class if it is expanded.

>TRBD2|TRBJ2-7|.|TRBV7-9
CASSTWTSGDLSYEQYF
TGTGCCAGCAGCACCTGGACTAGCGGGGACCTTTCCTACGAGCAGTACTTC
>.|TRBJ1-1|few|TRBV12-3/TRBV12-4
CASSLSREAFF
TGTGCCAGCAGTTTAAGCCGGGAAGCTTTCTTT
>.|TRBJ1-1|.|TRBV2
CASTLKKGEEGMNTEAFF
TGTGCCAGCACCCTAAAAAAAGGGGAAGAGGGCATGAACACTGAAGCTTTCTTT
>.|TRBJ1-1|many|TRBV7-9
CASIESGGGTEAFF
TGTGCCAGCATCGAATCGGGGGGAGGCACTGAAGCTTTCTTT
>.|TRBJ1-5|few|TRBV19
CASSTDSYNQPQHF
TGTGCCAGTAGCACGGACAGCTATAATCAGCCCCAGCATTTT
>TRBD1|TRBJ2-3|.|TRBV10-3
CATWTGGTDTQYF
TGTGCCACCTGGACAGGGGGCACAGATACGCAGTATTTT
>.|TRBJ2-7|few|TRBV29-1
CSVESRGSSYEQYF
TGCAGCGTTGAATCCAGGGGCAGCTCCTACGAGCAGTACTTC
>TRBD1|TRBJ1-2|many|TRBV7-2
CASSLGDSLNGYTF
TGTGCCAGCAGCTTGGGGGACAGCCTAAATGGCTACACCTTC
>TRBD2|TRBJ2-5|.|TRBV20-1
CSAGLGEGETQYF
TGCAGTGCTGGACTAGGGGAGGGAGAGACCCAGTACTTC
>.|TRBJ2-3|many|TRBV12-3/TRBV12-4
CASSWGTTSTDTQYF
TGTGCCAGCAGTTGGGGCACTACTAGCACAGATACGCAGTATTTT
>.|TRBJ1-1|many|TRBV7-6
CASSPRFLGTEAFF
TGTGCCAGCAGCCCACGATTTTTGGGCACTGAAGCTTTCTTT
>TRBD1|TRBJ1-4|.|TRBV20-1
CSARPGTGVEKLFF
TGCAGTGCCCGTCCCGGGACAGGGGTTGAAAAACTGTTTTTT
>.|TRBJ1-1|.|TRBV3-1
CASSLNFAWTEAFF
TGTGCCAGCAGCCTTAACTTTGCATGGACTGAAGCTTTCTTT
>.|TRBJ2-3|.|TRBV9
CASSILTTDTQYF
TGTGCCAGCAGCATACTAACCACAGATACGCAGTATTTT
>.|TRBJ2-3|.|TRBV4-3
CASSQEPGFTDTQYF
TGCGCCAGCAGCCAAGAACCGGGTTTCACAGATACGCAGTATTTT
>TRBD2|TRBJ2-5|.|TRBV9
CASSVTSGGAETQYF
TGTGCCAGCAGCGTTACTAGCGGGGGGGCAGAGACCCAGTACTTC
>.|TRBJ1-1|few|TRBV6-5
CASVRTPGVNTEAFF
TGTGCCAGCGTGAGGACGCCCGGGGTGAACACTGAAGCTTTCTTT
>.|TRBJ1-2|few|TRBV2
CASSPGPGDYGYTF
TGTGCCAGCAGTCCCGGCCCGGGGGACTATGGCTACACCTTC
>.|TRBJ2-3|.|TRBV7-4
CASSSQGRDTQYF
TGTGCCAGCAGCTCCCAGGGGAGAGATACGCAGTATTTT
>TRBD1|TRBJ1-1|many|TRBV7-8
CASSLELGQGAFF
TGTGCCAGCAGCTTGGAGCTAGGACAGGGAGCTTTCTTT
>.|TRBJ2-5|many|TRBV30
CAWIRSETQYF
TGTGCCTGGATTCGGTCGGAGACCCAGTACTTC
>TRBD1|TRBJ2-6|few|TRBV6-1
CASSVRQGGQAGANVLTF
TGTGCCAGCAGTGTGAGACAGGGGGGTCAGGCTGGGGCCAACGTCCTGACTTTC
>.|TRBJ2-5|many|TRBV7-9
CASKGDEETQYF
TGTGCCAGCAAGGGGGACGAAGAGACCCAGTACTTC
>.|TRBJ2-1|many|TRBV25-1
CASSEWGTGNEQFF
TGTGCCAGCAGTGAATGGGGCACAGGTAATGAGCAGTTCTTC
>.|TRBJ2-1|.|TRBV4-1
CASSQDRGRDEQFF
TGCGCCAGCAGCCAAGATCGGGGTCGGGATGAGCAGTTCTTC
>.|TRBJ2-3|.|TRBV30
CAWSVLGNSGDTQYF
TGTGCCTGGAGTGTGTTAGGCAACTCTGGTGATACGCAGTATTTT
>.|TRBJ2-3|.|TRBV5-1
CASNEAGSTDTQYF
TGCGCCAGCAATGAGGCAGGGAGCACAGATACGCAGTATTTT
>.|TRBJ2-5|.|TRBV12-3/TRBV12-4
CASSLLRTEETQYF
TGTGCCAGCAGTTTACTACGGACAGAAGAGACCCAGTACTTC
>TRBD2|TRBJ2-1|few|TRBV7-6
CASSLFAGGLNEQFF
TGTGCCAGCAGTTTGTTTGCGGGGGGGCTCAATGAGCAGTTCTTC
>.|TRBJ1-3|.|TRBV4-1
CASSHQKEWRLQGGNTIYF
TGCGCCAGCAGCCACCAAAAAGAATGGCGCCTCCAGGGTGGAAACACCATATATTTT
>.|TRBJ2-3|.|TRBV29-1
CSVVLGNPGTDTQYF
TGCAGCGTTGTTTTAGGCAACCCGGGCACAGATACGCAGTATTTT
>TRBD1|TRBJ2-2|few|TRBV7-6
CASSSTGQKNTGELFF
TGTGCCAGCAGCAGTACGGGACAGAAAAACACCGGGGAGCTGTTTTTT
>TRBD2|TRBJ2-1|many|TRBV7-6
CASSLAPPSGGLNEQFF
TGTGCCAGCAGCTTAGCGCCCCCTAGCGGGGGGCTGAATGAGCAGTTCTTC
>TRBD2|TRBJ2-3|many|TRBV7-8
CASSSFTAGGADTQYF
TGTGCCAGCAGCTCCTTTACAGCGGGGGGTGCAGATACGCAGTATTTT
>.|TRBJ1-5|many|TRBV7-8
CASSLSPDYNQPQHF
TGTGCCAGCAGCCTATCACCGGACTACAATCAGCCCCAGCATTTT
>.|TRBJ2-7|.|TRBV25-1
CASSEYTGGGLDEQYF
TGTGCCAGCAGTGAATATACTGGGGGCGGGTTGGACGAGCAGTACTTC
>.|TRBJ1-2|.|TRBV20-1
CSARDMRGVIGGYTF
TGCAGTGCTAGAGATATGCGCGGGGTTATAGGTGGCTACACCTTC
>TRBD2|TRBJ2-3|.|TRBV19
CATRGGGADTQYF
TGTGCCACCCGGGGGGGGGGCGCGGATACGCAGTATTTT
>TRBD1|TRBJ2-1|few|TRBV4-1
CASSLQSQGAQYNEQFF
TGCGCCAGCAGCCTCCAGTCCCAGGGGGCGCAATACAATGAGCAGTTCTTC
>.|TRBJ1-3|.|TRBV7-8
CASSLAGPVPGNTIYF
TGTGCCAGCAGCTTAGCTGGTCCCGTCCCCGGAAACACCATATATTTT
>.|TRBJ1-5|.|TRBV13
CASSLGQLADSNQPQHF
TGTGCCAGCAGCTTAGGTCAGCTGGCAGATAGCAATCAGCCCCAGCATTTT
>.|TRBJ2-1|many|TRBV7-9
CASSSTVLWDEQFF
TGTGCCAGCAGCTCAACAGTCCTTTGGGATGAGCAGTTCTTC
>TRBD1|TRBJ1-2|.|TRBV6-6
CASSLTGASLDYGYTF
TGTGCCAGCAGTTTGACAGGGGCCTCGCTGGACTATGGCTACACCTTC
>.|TRBJ1-5|few|TRBV12-3/TRBV12-4
CASRSESNQPQHF
TGTGCCAGCAGGTCAGAGAGCAATCAGCCCCAGCATTTT
>TRBD1|TRBJ1-1|few|TRBV6-5
CASSWTGTGGETFF
TGTGCCAGCAGTTGGACCGGGACAGGCGGTGAAACTTTCTTT
>.|TRBJ2-1|few|TRBV6-1
CASSSDNSYNEQFF
TGTGCCAGCAGTAGCGACAACTCCTACAATGAGCAGTTCTTC
>.|TRBJ2-2|few|TRBV5-1
CASSQTDGELFF
TGCGCTAGCAGCCAAACGGACGGGGAGCTGTTTTTT
>.|TRBJ2-7|.|TRBV4-1
CASSQDRMVNEQYF
TGCGCCAGCAGCCAAGATAGAATGGTCAATGAGCAGTACTTC
>.|TRBJ2-7|few|TRBV9
CASSVGDTDSYEQYF
TGTGCCAGCAGCGTAGGGGACACTGACTCCTACGAGCAGTACTTC
>TRBD1|TRBJ1-6|.|TRBV28
CAIKRLRDRSYNSPLHF
TGTGCCATCAAAAGACTCCGGGACAGGTCTTATAATTCACCCCTCCACTTT
>.|TRBJ1-5|.|TRBV19
CASSPSLSNQPQHF
TGTGCCAGTAGTCCTTCCCTTAGCAATCAGCCCCAGCATTTT
>.|TRBJ2-2|few|TRBV7-8
CASSPITTGELFF
TGTGCCAGCAGCCCTATAACGACCGGGGAGCTGTTTTTT
>.|TRBJ2-4|.|TRBV20-1
CSARDLRGELAKNIQYF
TGCAGTGCTAGAGACCTACGCGGGGAACTAGCCAAAAACATTCAGTACTTC
>.|TRBJ2-1|few|TRBV7-9
CASSPDWNSYNEQFF
TGTGCCAGCAGTCCCGACTGGAACTCCTACAATGAGCAGTTCTTC
>.|TRBJ2-1|.|TRBV10-2
CASSEFRVNEQFF
TGCGCCAGCAGTGAGTTCAGGGTCAATGAGCAGTTCTTC